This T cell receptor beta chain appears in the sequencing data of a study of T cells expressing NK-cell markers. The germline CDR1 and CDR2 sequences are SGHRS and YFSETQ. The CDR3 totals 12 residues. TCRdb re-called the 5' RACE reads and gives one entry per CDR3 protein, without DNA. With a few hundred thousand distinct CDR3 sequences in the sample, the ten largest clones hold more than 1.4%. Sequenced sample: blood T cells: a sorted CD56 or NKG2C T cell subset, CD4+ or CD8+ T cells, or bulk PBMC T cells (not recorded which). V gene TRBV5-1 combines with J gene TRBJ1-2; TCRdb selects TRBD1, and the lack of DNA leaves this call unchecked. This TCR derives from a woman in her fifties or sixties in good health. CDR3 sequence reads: CASSSMGDGYTF.